Presented here are 3 T cell receptor beta chains from one specimen sequenced in a study of T cells in Graves' hyperthyroidism and ophthalmopathy (dated by TCRdb to the late 2010s). Library creation used multiplex PCR. Instrument on record: Illumina HiSeq 2000. TCR beta CDR3 regions were amplified from RNA transcripts. The TCR CDR3 was subjected to a first round of RT-PCR using the HTBI primer set and the Qiagen OneStep RT-PCR kit. The raw public data were reprocessed by TCRdb itself: fastp quality trimming at Q25, MiXCR clonotype calling, in-frame beta chains only. Duplicate CDR3 protein sequences are folded into a single record with the most common DNA and genes. The sample yields roughly 700,000 distinct CDR3 sequences; 14% were counted once. The biggest ten clones account for about 10% of the sample. The material sequenced was blood. The receptors shown here come from a woman under 30 with Graves' hyperthyroidism.

The chain couples TRBV3-2 to TRBJ1-1. TRBV3-2 is a pseudogene locus. This CDR3 spans 16 amino acids. DNA of the CDR3: TGTGCCAGCAGCCAAGATGAGGTCTTCCCGAACACTGAAGCTTTCTTT. It specifies CASSQDEVFPNTEAFF.

Only one count was recorded for this clonotype. The genes are TRBV4-1 and TRBJ1-2; TRBD1 agrees at 7 bases. CDR1 is MGHRA, CDR2 YSYEKL, per germline. The V and J ends lost 0 bases and 8 bases, in that order; junction bases with no gene match: 9. The CDR3 runs to 15 residues. CDR3 coding DNA: TGCGCCAGCAGCCAAGATAGCCGGACAGGTTTGGGCTACACCTTC. Translated: CASSQDSRTGLGYTF.

The chain couples TRBV19 to TRBJ2-3; perhaps TRBD2 as D (5 bases). Trimming pared 4 bases from V and 5 bases from J, leaving 19 bases between. Germline V gene lookup returns CDR1 LNHDA and CDR2 SQIVND (reference sequence). This CDR3 comprises 16 residues. CDR3 sequence (DNA): TGTGCCAGTAGTAGGGATAACGACTTTGGACTAGATACGCAGTATTTT. Translation: CASSRDNDFGLDTQYF. The complete variable domain, with remaining parts taken from reference TRBV19 and TRBJ2-3, reads DGGITQSPKYLFRKEGQNVTLSCEQNLNHDAMYWYRQDPGQGLRLIYYSQIVNDFQKGDIAEGYSVSREKKESFPLTVTSAQKNPTAFYLCASSRDNDFGLDTQYFGPGTRLTVL.